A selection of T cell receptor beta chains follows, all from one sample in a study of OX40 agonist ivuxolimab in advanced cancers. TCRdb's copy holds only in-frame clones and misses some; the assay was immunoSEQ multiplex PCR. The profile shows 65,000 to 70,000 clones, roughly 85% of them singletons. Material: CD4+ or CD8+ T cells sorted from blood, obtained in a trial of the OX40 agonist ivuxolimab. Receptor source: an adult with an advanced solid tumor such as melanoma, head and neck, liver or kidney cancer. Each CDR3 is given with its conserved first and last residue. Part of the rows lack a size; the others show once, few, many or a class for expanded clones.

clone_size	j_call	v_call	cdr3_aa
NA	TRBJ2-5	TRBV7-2	CASSPFRGETQYF
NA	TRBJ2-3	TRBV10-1	CASSWDRSAQYF
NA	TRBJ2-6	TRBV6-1	CASSVAGPISGANVLTF
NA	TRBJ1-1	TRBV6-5	CASSSEADSNAEAFF
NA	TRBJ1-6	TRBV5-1	CASSSDGSYNSPLHF
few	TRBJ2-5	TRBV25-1	CASSPGGAQETQYF
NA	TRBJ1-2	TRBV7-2	CASSLEGGRNYGYTF
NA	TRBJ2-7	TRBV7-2	CASSFGRGYEQYF
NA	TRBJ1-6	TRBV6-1	CASSAERAAPLHF
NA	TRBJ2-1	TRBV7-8	CASSSGLTNEQFF
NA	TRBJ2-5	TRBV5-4	CASSLRGTAQEPQYF
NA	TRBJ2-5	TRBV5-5	CASSPQGTQETQYF
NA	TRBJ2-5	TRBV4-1	CASSQTGQETQYF
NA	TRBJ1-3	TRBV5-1	CASSLWAGSGNTIYF
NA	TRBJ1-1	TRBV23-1	CASSQSRGRCTEAFF
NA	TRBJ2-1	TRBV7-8	CASSLVIRQGYNEQFF
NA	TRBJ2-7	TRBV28	CASRTPDSSFSYEQYF
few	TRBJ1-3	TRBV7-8	CASSFQGRSGNTIYF
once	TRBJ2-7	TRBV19	CASMDREAKQYF
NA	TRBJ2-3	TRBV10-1	CASSEASTDTQYF
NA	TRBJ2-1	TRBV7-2	CASSGRSVGEQFF
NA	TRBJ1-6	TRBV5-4	CASSLGRGNNNSPLHF
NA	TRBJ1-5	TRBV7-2	CASSLFFWGQGLPQPQHF
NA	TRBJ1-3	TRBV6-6	CASGGRPGATGNTIYF
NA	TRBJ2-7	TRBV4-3	CASSQGPSGMGLGYEQYF
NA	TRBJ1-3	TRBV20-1	CSAGAPDTIYF
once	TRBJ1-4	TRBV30	CAWSVLVGGQGEKLFF
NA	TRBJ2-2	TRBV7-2	CASSPSRATGELFF
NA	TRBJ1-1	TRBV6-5	CASSYGPVNTEAFF
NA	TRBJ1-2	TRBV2	CASSVTGLDGYTF
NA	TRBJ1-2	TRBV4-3	CASSQDLVGSYGYTF
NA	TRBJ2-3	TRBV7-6	CASSLGTRTDTQYF
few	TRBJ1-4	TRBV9	CASSSTDRLFF
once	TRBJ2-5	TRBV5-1	CASSPEGPRQETQYF
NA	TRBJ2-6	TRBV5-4	CASSAPEGANVLTF
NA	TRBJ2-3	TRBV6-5	CARVGTPPGDTQYF
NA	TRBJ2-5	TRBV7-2	CASSFNWVEGETQYF
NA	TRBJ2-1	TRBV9	CASSVGTGGLDEQFF
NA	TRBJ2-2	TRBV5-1	CASIGGEAGATNTGELFF
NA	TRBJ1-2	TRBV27	CASSPGGYGYTF
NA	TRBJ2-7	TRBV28	CASSPLGTGGGEQYF
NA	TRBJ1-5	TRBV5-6	CASSLGRLNQPQHF
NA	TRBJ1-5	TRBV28	CASSSDRGQNQPQHF
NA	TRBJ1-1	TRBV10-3	CAISPGQGIAAYSSNTEAFF
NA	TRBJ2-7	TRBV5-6	CASSNQGDLGGAEQYF
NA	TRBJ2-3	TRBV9	CASSVGLWRAAGTDTQYF
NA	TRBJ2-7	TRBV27	CASSSPTSGTSSEQYF
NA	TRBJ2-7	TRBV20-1	CSARPAYEQYF
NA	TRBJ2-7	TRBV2	CASSEAWRQEYEQYF
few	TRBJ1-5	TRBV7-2	CASSLKVGQPQHF
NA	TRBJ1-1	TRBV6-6	CASTSTVNTEAFF